This TCR beta chain was obtained from a study of OX40 agonist ivuxolimab in advanced cancers. Study context: The group had a mean age of about 60 years, ranged from roughly 20 to 80, and was 80% to 90% male. Points from the study as a whole: By week 6 at 0.1 to 3.0 mg/kg, blood CD4+ and CD8+ T cells had expanded clonally. In general, CD8+ T cells held more expanded clones than CD4+ did, on average.

Regarding this clone: As yet, its antigen is unknown.

The protocol was immunoSEQ multiplex PCR, while the TCRdb copy is restricted to in-frame clones and leaves out a portion. The sample lists about 54,000 clones, nearly 80% occurring once. Germline values: CDR1 LNHDA, CDR2 SQIVND (reference sequence). V was clipped by 7 bases and J by 0 bases; unmatched bases: 8. The CDR3 contains 16 residues. Exclusion of a patient followed from autoimmune disease history or systemic immunosuppression. The gene calls are TRBV19 and TRBJ2-1; 8 bases map to TRBD2. This sequence was found in an adult with an advanced solid tumor such as melanoma, head and neck, liver or kidney cancer. This sample comprised CD4+ or CD8+ T cells sorted from blood, obtained in a trial of the OX40 agonist ivuxolimab. CDR3 region: CASKGTGGGSYNEQFF. The CDR3 DNA is TGTGCCAGTAAAGGTACGGGAGGGGGCTCCTACAATGAGCAGTTCTTC.